The source of this T cell receptor (beta chain) is a study of T cells in Graves' hyperthyroidism and ophthalmopathy. Study conclusions and caveats: Ophthalmopathy and stable hyperthyroidism were told apart by a 13 V-J model. Ophthalmopathy onset followed model prediction by a median roughly 6 months. Most expanded thyroid clonotypes above 0.001 recurred in blood.

This sample holds PBMCs from roughly 10 ml fresh peripheral blood. In regard to this clonotype: Its matching antigen is unknown.

RNA transcripts yielded amplified TCR beta CDR3 regions. When the TCR CDR3 underwent first-round RT-PCR, the HTBI primer set was used. MiXCR, run by TCRdb on the multiplex PCR reads, gives a single entry per CDR3 protein. Here the sample spans 300,000 to 350,000 distinct CDR3 sequences, 20% to 25% being singletons. The V and J ends lost 4 bases and 1 base respectively, with 8 bases between them. The V gene's germline CDR1 is SNHLY and CDR2 FYNNEI. CDR3 length: 14 residues. This TCR was recovered from a woman in her 50s with Graves' hyperthyroidism. The chain recombines TRBV2 with TRBJ2-1; D is uncertain. The material sequenced was blood. DNA of the CDR3: TGTGCCAGCAGTGTGGTGGCTTCCTACAATGAGCAGTTCTTC. Translation gives CASSVVASYNEQFF.